A selection of T cell receptor beta chains follows, all from one sample in a study of Ad26.COV2.S vaccination and SARS-CoV-2 variants. Sequencing used immunoSEQ multiplex PCR; TCRdb keeps in-frame clones, though not all of them. The data contain about 680,000 clones, more than 80% of them seen just once; the ten biggest clones take up 1.5%. The specimen was peripheral blood, collected in a trial of Ad26.COV2.S vaccine versus placebo. The receptors here all came from a person between 18 and 60 years old who received the Ad26.COV2.S COVID-19 vaccine or a placebo. Both conserved end residues are part of each CDR3. The D gene is left open where the match is weak. Only some rows state a clone size, as once, few, many or a class for expanded clones.

j_call d_call v_call clone_size cdr3_nt cdr3_aa
TRBJ2-3 - TRBV7-3 - TGTGCCAGCAGCTTAGATCAGGGCACAGATACGCAGTATTTT CASSLDQGTDTQYF
TRBJ2-3 TRBD2 TRBV5-6 - TGTGCCAGCAGCCCCCGTCCAGCGGGGCGAACAGATACGCAGTATTTT CASSPRPAGRTDTQYF
TRBJ2-7 - TRBV18 - TGTGCCAGCTCCCAAACCGACAGCTACGAGCAGTACTTC CASSQTDSYEQYF
TRBJ2-7 TRBD2 TRBV7-2 once TGTGCCAGCAGCTCCAGTTCGAGTAGCGGGCCGTCCTACGAGCAGTACTTC CASSSSSSSGPSYEQYF
TRBJ2-5 - TRBV27 - TGTGCCAGCGCTCGGGGGCCTCAAGAGACCCAGTACTTC CASARGPQETQYF
TRBJ2-1 - TRBV27 - TGTGCCACCAGCGCGGTGGGACGGTACAATGAGCAGTTCTTC CATSAVGRYNEQFF
TRBJ2-2 - TRBV6-1 - TGTGCCAGCAGTCCCCAGGGCACCGGGGAGCTGTTTTTT CASSPQGTGELFF
TRBJ2-7 - TRBV5-1 - TGCGCCAGCAGGGGCCCCACGGGCGAGCAGTACTTC CASRGPTGEQYF
TRBJ2-7 - TRBV5-1 - TGCGCCAGCAGCCCGGGGGACTCAACCTTACGCGTGCAGTACTTC CASSPGDSTLRVQYF
TRBJ2-3 - TRBV5-4 - TGTGCCAGCAGCTTGGGCCCCGAGGGCCCAGATACGCAGTATTTT CASSLGPEGPDTQYF
TRBJ2-7 - TRBV20-1 - TGCAGTGCTAGACCGGACTACGAGCAGTACTTC CSARPDYEQYF
TRBJ2-1 TRBD1 TRBV10-3 - TGTGCCATCAGTGACCACGGGACAGCTGAGCAGTTCTTC CAISDHGTAEQFF
TRBJ2-5 TRBD2 TRBV30 - TGTGCCTGGACGTCCGCGGGGGTACGTCGGGAGACCCAGTACTTC CAWTSAGVRRETQYF
TRBJ1-2 - TRBV12-3/TRBV12-4 - TGTGCCAGCACCGGAGACCGCTATGGCTACACCTTC CASTGDRYGYTF
TRBJ2-7 - TRBV2 - TGTGCCAGCAGGATAGCGGAGCGTTACGAGCAGTACTTC CASRIAERYEQYF
TRBJ2-3 TRBD2 TRBV29-1 - TGCAGCGGAATAACTAGCGGGAGTCGAAATACGCAGTATTTT CSGITSGSRNTQYF
TRBJ2-1 - TRBV24-1 - TGTGCCACCAGTGGCGGGTCCGAGCAGTTCTTC CATSGGSEQFF
TRBJ1-2 - TRBV27 - TGTGCCAGCAGTTATCAGGCAGGACCAGTTCTAGGCTACACCTTC CASSYQAGPVLGYTF
TRBJ2-7 TRBD1 TRBV7-9 - TGTGCCAGCAGCTTAGCGAGCAGGGGGTACGAGCAGTACTTC CASSLASRGYEQYF
TRBJ1-2 - TRBV12-3/TRBV12-4 - TGTGCCAGCAGTCGTTTCTACTATGGCTACACCTTC CASSRFYYGYTF
TRBJ2-3 - TRBV7-9 - TGTGCCAGCAGCTTAGAGCAGGGGCGAGATACGCAGTATTTT CASSLEQGRDTQYF
TRBJ1-5 - TRBV29-1 - TGCAGCGTTTCACTAGGAGGTAATAGCAATCAGCCCCAGCATTTT CSVSLGGNSNQPQHF
TRBJ1-2 TRBD1 TRBV5-1 - TGCGCCAGCAGCAACGCGCCGGGACAGGGAATCGGCTACACCTTC CASSNAPGQGIGYTF
TRBJ2-2 - TRBV7-2 - TGTGCCAGCAGCTTAGGTGGACACACCGGGGAGCTGTTTTTT CASSLGGHTGELFF
TRBJ1-5 - TRBV2 - TGTGCCAGCAGCCTACAGGGACAGCCCCAGCATTTT CASSLQGQPQHF
TRBJ2-5 - TRBV7-8 once TGTGCCAGCAGCTTAGCTGAGCGGAACCTACAAGAGACCCAGTACTTC CASSLAERNLQETQYF
TRBJ1-2 TRBD1 TRBV6-5 - TGTGCCAGCAGTAGCGCAGGGGGATTGGGCTACACCTTC CASSSAGGLGYTF
TRBJ1-2 - TRBV6-2/TRBV6-3 - TGTGCCAGCAGTTACTCGAAGTCCAGCGTCCCCTATGGCTACACCTTC CASSYSKSSVPYGYTF
TRBJ2-6 - TRBV5-6 - TGTGCCAGCAGCTTGGCGACAGACTCTGGGGCCAACGTCCTGACTTTC CASSLATDSGANVLTF
TRBJ1-6 - TRBV19 - TGTGCCAGCTGGGCGGGTGATGGTAATTCACCCCTCCACTTT CASWAGDGNSPLHF
TRBJ1-1 - TRBV2 - TGTGCCACCTCCCTACAGGGTGGCCCAGCTTTCTTT CATSLQGGPAFF
TRBJ2-5 - TRBV20-1 - TGCAGTGCTAGAGTGGGGGAGACCCAGTACTTC CSARVGETQYF
TRBJ2-7 - TRBV7-2 - TGTGCCAGCAGCTCTCAGACGGGTGGGTACGAGCAGTACTTC CASSSQTGGYEQYF
TRBJ2-1 - TRBV2 - TGTGCCAGCAGTCCCTCGACAGCCTACAATGAGCAGTTCTTC CASSPSTAYNEQFF
TRBJ2-3 - TRBV19 - TGTGCCAGCAAATTAGCCCCCCACACAGATACGCAGTATTTT CASKLAPHTDTQYF
TRBJ2-3 TRBD1 TRBV11-2 once TGTGCCAGCAGCTTAGGAGGGGGCGGAACAGATACGCAGTATTTT CASSLGGGGTDTQYF
TRBJ2-7 - TRBV6-5 once TGTGCCAGCAGTTACTCCGGCAGGGGTAGCTACGAGCAGTACTTC CASSYSGRGSYEQYF
TRBJ1-2 TRBD1 TRBV30 - TGTGCCTGGCGACAGGGGTCATTCGGTGGCTACACCTTC CAWRQGSFGGYTF
TRBJ2-3 - TRBV6-5 - TGTGCCAGCAGTTACCGTATTCCGGGAGATACGCAGTATTTT CASSYRIPGDTQYF
TRBJ2-2 - TRBV5-1 - TGCGCCAGCAGCATAGGGGAGTGGACCGGGGAGCTGTTTTTT CASSIGEWTGELFF
TRBJ2-1 TRBD2 TRBV5-8 - TGTGCCAGCAGCAAAGGACTAGCGGTTAACAATGAGCAGTTCTTC CASSKGLAVNNEQFF
TRBJ2-5 - TRBV2 few TGTGCCAGCAGTAAAGAGACCCAGTACTTC CASSKETQYF
TRBJ1-2 - TRBV30 - TGTGCCTGGATCCGGGGGGGAGGTTTGTATGGCTACACCTTC CAWIRGGGLYGYTF
TRBJ1-6 TRBD1 TRBV4-1 - TGCGCCAGCAGCCAAGGACCCGGGACAGGGGGCCTTTCACCCCTCCACTTT CASSQGPGTGGLSPLHF
TRBJ1-1 - TRBV7-2 - TGTGCCAGCAGCCCGGACTTGAACACTGAAGCTTTCTTT CASSPDLNTEAFF
TRBJ2-3 TRBD2 TRBV19 once TGTGCCAGTAGTATAGTCGGGGGAGGGCCTTCAGATACGCAGTATTTT CASSIVGGGPSDTQYF
TRBJ2-2 TRBD2 TRBV2 few TGTGCCAGCAGTGGGACTAGCAACACCGGGGAGCTGTTTTTT CASSGTSNTGELFF
TRBJ2-3 - TRBV21-1 - TGTGCCAGCAGCGTATCGCCCCGGGACCCACAGTATTTT CASSVSPRDPQYF
TRBJ1-5 - TRBV19 - TGTGCCAGTGCGGACGGTAACAATCAGCCCCAGCATTTT CASADGNNQPQHF
TRBJ2-1 - TRBV5-6 few TGTGCCAGCAGCTTCTACGCAGGGGCGAGTACCTACAATGAGCAGTTCTTC CASSFYAGASTYNEQFF
TRBJ2-2 - TRBV5-1 - TGCGCCAGCAGCTTAGGGCCGGGACAAGAGAACACCGGGGAGCTGTTTTTT CASSLGPGQENTGELFF
TRBJ2-3 TRBD1 TRBV5-1 - TGCGCCAGCAGCTTAAGGGGGCCCGTAGATACGCAGTATTTT CASSLRGPVDTQYF
TRBJ2-2 - TRBV13 - TGTGCCAGCAGCCCTCAGACCAGGCGAAACACCGGGGAGCTGTTTTTT CASSPQTRRNTGELFF